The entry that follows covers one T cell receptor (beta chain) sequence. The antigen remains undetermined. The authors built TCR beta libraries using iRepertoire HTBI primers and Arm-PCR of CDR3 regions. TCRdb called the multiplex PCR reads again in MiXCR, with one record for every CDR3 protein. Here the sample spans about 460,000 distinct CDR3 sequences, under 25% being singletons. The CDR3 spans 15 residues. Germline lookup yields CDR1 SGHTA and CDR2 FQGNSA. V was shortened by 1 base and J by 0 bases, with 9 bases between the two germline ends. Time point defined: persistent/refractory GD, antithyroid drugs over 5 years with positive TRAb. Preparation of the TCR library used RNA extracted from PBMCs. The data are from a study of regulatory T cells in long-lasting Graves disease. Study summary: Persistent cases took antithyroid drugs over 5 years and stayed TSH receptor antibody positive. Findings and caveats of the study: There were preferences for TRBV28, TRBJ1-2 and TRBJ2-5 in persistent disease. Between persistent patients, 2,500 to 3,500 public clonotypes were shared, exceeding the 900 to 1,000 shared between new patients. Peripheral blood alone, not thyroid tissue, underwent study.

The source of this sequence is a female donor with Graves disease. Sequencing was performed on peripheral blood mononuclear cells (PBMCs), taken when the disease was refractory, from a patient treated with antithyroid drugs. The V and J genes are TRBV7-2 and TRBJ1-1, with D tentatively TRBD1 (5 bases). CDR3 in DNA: TGTACCAGCAGCTTAGTGGGGGACCTGAACACTGAAGCTTTCTTT. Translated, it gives CTSSLVGDLNTEAFF.